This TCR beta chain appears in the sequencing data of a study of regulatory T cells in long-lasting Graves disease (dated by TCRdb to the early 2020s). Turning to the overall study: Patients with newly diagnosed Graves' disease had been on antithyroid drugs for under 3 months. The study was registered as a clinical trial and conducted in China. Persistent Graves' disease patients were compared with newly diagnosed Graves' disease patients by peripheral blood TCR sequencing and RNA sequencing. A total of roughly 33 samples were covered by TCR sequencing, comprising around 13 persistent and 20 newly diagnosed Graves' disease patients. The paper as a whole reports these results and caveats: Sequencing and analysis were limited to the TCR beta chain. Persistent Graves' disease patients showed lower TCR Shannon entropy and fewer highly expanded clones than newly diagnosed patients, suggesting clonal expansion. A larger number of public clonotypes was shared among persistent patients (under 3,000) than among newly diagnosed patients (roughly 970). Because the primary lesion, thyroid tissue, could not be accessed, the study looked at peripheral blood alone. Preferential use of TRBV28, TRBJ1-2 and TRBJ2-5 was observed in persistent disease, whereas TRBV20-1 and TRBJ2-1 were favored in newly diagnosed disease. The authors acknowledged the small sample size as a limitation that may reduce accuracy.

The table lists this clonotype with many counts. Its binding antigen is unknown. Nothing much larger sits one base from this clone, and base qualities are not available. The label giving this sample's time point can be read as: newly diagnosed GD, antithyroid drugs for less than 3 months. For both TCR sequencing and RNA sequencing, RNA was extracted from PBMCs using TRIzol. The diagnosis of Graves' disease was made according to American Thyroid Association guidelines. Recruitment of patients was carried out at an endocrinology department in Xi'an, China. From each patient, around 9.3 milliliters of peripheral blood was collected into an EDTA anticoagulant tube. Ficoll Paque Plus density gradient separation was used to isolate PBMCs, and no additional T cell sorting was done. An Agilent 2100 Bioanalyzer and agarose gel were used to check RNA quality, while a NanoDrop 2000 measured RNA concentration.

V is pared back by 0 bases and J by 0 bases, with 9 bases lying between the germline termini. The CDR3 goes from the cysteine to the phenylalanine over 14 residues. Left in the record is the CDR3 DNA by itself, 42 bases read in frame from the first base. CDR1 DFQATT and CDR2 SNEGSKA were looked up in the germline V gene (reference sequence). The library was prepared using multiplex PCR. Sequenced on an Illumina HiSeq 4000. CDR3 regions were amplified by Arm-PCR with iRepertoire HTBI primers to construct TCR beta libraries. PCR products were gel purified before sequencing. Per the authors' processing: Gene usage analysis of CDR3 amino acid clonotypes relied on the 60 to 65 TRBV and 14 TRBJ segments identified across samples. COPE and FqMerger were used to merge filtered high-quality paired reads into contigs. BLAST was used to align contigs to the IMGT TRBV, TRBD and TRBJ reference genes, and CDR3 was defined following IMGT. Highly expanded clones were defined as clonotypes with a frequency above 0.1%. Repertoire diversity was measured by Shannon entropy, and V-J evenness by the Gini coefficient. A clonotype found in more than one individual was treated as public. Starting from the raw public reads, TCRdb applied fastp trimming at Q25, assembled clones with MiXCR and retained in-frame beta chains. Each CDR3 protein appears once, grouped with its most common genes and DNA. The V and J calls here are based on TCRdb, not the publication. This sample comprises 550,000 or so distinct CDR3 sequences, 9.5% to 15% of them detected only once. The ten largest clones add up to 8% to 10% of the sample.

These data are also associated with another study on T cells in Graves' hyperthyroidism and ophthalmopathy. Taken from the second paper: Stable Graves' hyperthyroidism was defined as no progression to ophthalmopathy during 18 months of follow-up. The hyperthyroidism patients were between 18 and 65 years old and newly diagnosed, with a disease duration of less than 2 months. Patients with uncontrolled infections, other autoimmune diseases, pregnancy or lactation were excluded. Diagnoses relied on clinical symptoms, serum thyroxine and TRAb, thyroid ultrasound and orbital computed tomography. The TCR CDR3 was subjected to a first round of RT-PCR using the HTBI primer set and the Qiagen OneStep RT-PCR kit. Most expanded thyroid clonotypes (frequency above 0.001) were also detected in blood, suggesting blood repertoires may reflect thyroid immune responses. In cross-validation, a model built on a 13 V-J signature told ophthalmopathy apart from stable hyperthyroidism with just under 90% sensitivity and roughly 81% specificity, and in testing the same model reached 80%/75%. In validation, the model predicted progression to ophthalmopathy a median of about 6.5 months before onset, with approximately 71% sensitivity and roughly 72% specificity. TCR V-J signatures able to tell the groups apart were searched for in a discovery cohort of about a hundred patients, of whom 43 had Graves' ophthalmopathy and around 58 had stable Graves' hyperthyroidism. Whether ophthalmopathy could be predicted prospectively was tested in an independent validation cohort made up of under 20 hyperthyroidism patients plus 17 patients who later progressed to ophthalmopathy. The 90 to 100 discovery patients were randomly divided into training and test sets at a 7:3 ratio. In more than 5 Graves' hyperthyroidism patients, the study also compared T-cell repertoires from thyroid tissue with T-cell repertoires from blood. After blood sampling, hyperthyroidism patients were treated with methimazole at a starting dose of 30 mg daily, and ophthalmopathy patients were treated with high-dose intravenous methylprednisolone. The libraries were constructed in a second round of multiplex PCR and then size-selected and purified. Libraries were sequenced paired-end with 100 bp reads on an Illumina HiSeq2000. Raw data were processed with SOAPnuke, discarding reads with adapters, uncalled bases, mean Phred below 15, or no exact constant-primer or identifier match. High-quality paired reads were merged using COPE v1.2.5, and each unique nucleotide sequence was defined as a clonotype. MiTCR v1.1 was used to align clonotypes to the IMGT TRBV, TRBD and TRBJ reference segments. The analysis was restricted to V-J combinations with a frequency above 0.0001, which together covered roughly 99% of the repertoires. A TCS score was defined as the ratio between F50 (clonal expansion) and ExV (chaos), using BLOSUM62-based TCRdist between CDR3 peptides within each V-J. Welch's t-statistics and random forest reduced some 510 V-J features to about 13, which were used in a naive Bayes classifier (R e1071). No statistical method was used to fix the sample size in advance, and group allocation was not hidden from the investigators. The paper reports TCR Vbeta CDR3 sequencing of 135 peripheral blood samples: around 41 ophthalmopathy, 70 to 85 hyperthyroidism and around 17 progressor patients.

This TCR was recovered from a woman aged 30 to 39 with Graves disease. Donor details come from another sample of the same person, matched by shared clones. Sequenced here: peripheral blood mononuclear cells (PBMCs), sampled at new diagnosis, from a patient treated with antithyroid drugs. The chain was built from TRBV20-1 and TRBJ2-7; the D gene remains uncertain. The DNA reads TGCAGTGCTAGAGATCTCAGCAGCTCCTACGAGCAGTACTTC. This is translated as CSARDLSSSYEQYF.